Given below is one T cell receptor (beta chain) in context. The V and J ends lost 2 bases and 4 bases respectively, with 20 bases between them. Germline CDR1 is KGHSH and CDR2 is LQKENI. The length of the CDR3 is 17 residues. This sample is part of a study of blood T cell repertoires in COVID-19. The repertoire was sequenced with immunoSEQ multiplex PCR; TCRdb's copy has only in-frame clones and lacks some. The sample lists 25,000 to 30,000 clones, 65% to 70% occurring once. Input material: peripheral blood. The sequence came from a human donor in a cohort sampled during active COVID-19. The chain joins TRBV18 to TRBJ1-2; no firm D call. CDR3 nucleotide sequence: TGTGCCAGCTCACCAGAGTTCGGACTCAAACCAGGCTATGGCTACACCTTC. It translates to CASSPEFGLKPGYGYTF.